A single sample gave rise to the 2 T cell receptor beta chains below, sequenced in a study of T cells in Graves' hyperthyroidism and ophthalmopathy. Amplified regions were TCR beta CDR3 sequences from RNA transcripts. First-round RT-PCR with HTBI primers amplified the TCR CDR3 region. Using its own MiXCR run on the multiplex PCR reads, TCRdb lists one record per CDR3 protein. The data hold 620,000 or so distinct CDR3 sequences, with around 13% observed a single time. Sequencing used blood. Receptors were obtained from a woman aged 45-65 years with Graves' ophthalmopathy.

This clonotype was recorded many times. CDR3 nucleotides: TGTGCCAGCAGACCTCCACTAGCGGGAGTAGGGACCCAGTACTTC. It specifies CASRPPLAGVGTQYF. The chain couples TRBV28 to TRBJ2-5; TRBD2 matches 11 bases. The CDR3 contains 15 residues. Germline V gene data show CDR1 as MDHEN and CDR2 as SYDVKM. V dropped 6 bases and J dropped 7; count of bases not matched to a gene: 10.

Turning to this clonotype: The limits of the CDR3 on the DNA are not certain, so only TCRdb's listed CDR3 is given. The chain has TRBV2 and TRBJ1-5. The germline V gene encodes CDR1 SNHLY and CDR2 FYNNEI. 23 amino acids form the CDR3, both terminal residues included. The CDR3 region is CASTNQTSMYLCASSPFNQPQHF.